Listed here is a single T cell receptor (beta chain). As yet, its antigen is unknown. This sample stems from a study of cytomegalovirus exposure and HLA in healthy donors. Both 60 Vbeta primers and 13 Jbeta primers went into the PCR. Measured with immunoSEQ multiplex PCR; TCRdb has only the in-frame clones, and not every one. The sample has 130,000 or so clones, approximately 70% seen once; the top ten hold over 1.5%. These donors, healthy bone marrow donors, were studied. Findings of the study overall: Upon later analysis, TCR association rates were observed to vary by HLA locus, being highest for DRB1 and lowest for HLA-C. TCR beta V segments were, for the most part, productive about 87% or about 30% of the time in an earlier analysis. It emerged from a later analysis that several of the most significant clusters appeared to be linked to common viral pathogens.

The clonotype was recovered from a man between 18 and 35 years old in good health and CMV-seronegative. The material sequenced was PBMCs.

CDR3 residues: CASSFGTRSDTQYF. For the CDR3, the DNA is TGTGCCAGCAGTTTTGGGACTAGATCCGATACGCAGTATTTT. This chain uses TRBV6-5 with TRBJ2-3; 8 bases agree with TRBD2. This CDR3 spans 14 amino acids. Germline loops: CDR1 MNHEY, CDR2 SVGAGI. Unmatched junction bases numbered 6, after V lost 4 bases and J lost 6 bases.